These 31 T cell receptor beta chains originate from one sample sequenced in a study of identical twins. TCRdb called the 5' RACE reads again in MiXCR, with one record for every CDR3 protein. The top ten hold about 0.5% of the sample, which has 400,000 to 600,000 distinct CDR3 sequences, around 24% seen once. These data also formed part of another study, on yellow fever vaccine responses in identical twins.

Sequences were obtained from CD4+ T cells sorted from blood. The receptors were gathered from a woman aged 18-29 years in good health.

This clonotype was counted only a few times. The rearrangement uses TRBV6-1 and TRBJ2-7; no clear D. This CDR3 spans 14 amino acids. V shed 2 bases and J shed 2 bases, with 10 bases lying between them. Germline V gives CDR1 MNHNS, CDR2 SASEGT. This CDR3 reads CASSEKPGPYEQYV. In DNA, the CDR3 is TGTGCCAGCAGTGAAAAACCGGGTCCCTACGAGCAGTACGTC.

This rearrangement joins TRBV29-1 to TRBJ2-6; D remains unclear. Germline CDR1 and CDR2: SQVTM and ANQGSEA. V was pared by 7 bases and J by 4 bases, with 8 bases between. The CDR3 length is 12 residues. The CDR3 protein is CSAAVGANVLTF. As DNA, the CDR3 is TGCAGCGCCGCCGTCGGGGCCAACGTCCTGACTTTC.

This clonotype was seen only a few times. The CDR3 protein is CSARREVLNTEAFF. In DNA form, the CDR3 reads TGCAGTGCTCGAAGGGAGGTTTTGAACACTGAAGCTTTCTTT. The rearrangement uses TRBV20-1 and TRBJ1-1; D is uncertain. V was shortened by 5 bases and J by 0 bases, with 13 bases between the two germline ends. Looked up from germline, CDR1 is DFQATT and CDR2 is SNEGSKA (reference sequence). This CDR3 contains 14 residues.

As DNA, the CDR3 is TGTGCCAGCAGCTCCCCCCCTGCGATCTACGAGCAGTACTTC. Translated: CASSSPPAIYEQYF. The rearrangement joins TRBV11-3 to TRBJ2-7; D gene ambiguous. V dropped 4 bases and J dropped 3 bases, with 13 bases sitting between them. CDR3 size: 14 residues. Germline loops: CDR1 SGHNT, CDR2 YENEEA.

This clonotype was seen only a few times. The genes are TRBV20-1 and TRBJ2-3; 11 bases fit TRBD1. Germline-derived CDR1 and CDR2 are DFQATT and SNEGSKA (reference sequence). The CDR3 runs 15 residues. The V segment lost 4 bases and the J segment 4 bases; nucleotides outside the gene matches: 7. The CDR3 protein is CSATGQGAGADTQYF. The CDR3 bases are TGCAGTGCTACCGGACAGGGGGCTGGGGCAGATACGCAGTATTTT.

The rearrangement joins TRBV3-1 to TRBJ2-5, with TRBD2 identical over 7 bases. Germline trimming cut 6 bases from V and 2 bases from J; bases unmatched to any gene: 9. CDR1 is LGHDT, CDR2 YNNKEL, per germline (reference sequence). This CDR3 has 15 residues. The DNA for the CDR3 is TGTGCCAGCAGTCACAGCGGGGCCGGGCAAGAGACCCAGTACTTC. Translated: CASSHSGAGQETQYF.

The chain recombines TRBV12-3 or TRBV12-4 with TRBJ1-1; D is perhaps TRBD1 (5 bases). The CDR3 covers 16 residues. Between the trimmed V and J ends, which lost 2 bases and 1 base, there was a span of 14 bases. The CDR3: CASSLLQGIPNTEAFF. In nucleotides, the CDR3 is TGTGCCAGCAGTTTACTCCAGGGAATCCCGAACACTGAAGCTTTCTTT.

This clonotype has only a few counts. The V and J genes are TRBV10-3 and TRBJ1-2; D gene unclear. Germline CDR1 reads ENHRY; CDR2 reads SYGVKD. Between the trimmed V and J ends, which lost 2 bases and 8 bases, there was a span of 18 bases. There are 15 residues in the CDR3. CDR3 bases: TGTGCCATCAGTGAGAGGGATAGGACCTTCGGCGGCTACACCTTC. As protein: CAISERDRTFGGYTF.

The chain has TRBV5-1 and TRBJ2-7, with 8 bases aligning to TRBD1. J was trimmed by 2 bases and V by 1 base; bases with no gene match: 11. The CDR3 runs 17 residues. The germline V gene has CDR1 SGHRS and CDR2 YFSETQ. CDR3 sequence reads: CASSLRKNWDRPYEQYF. In DNA, the CDR3 is TGCGCCAGCAGCTTGCGGAAAAATTGGGACAGGCCCTACGAGCAGTACTTC.

The chain recombines TRBV3-1 with TRBJ2-4, with 7 bases lining up with TRBD1. V dropped 9 bases and J dropped 6; count of bases not matched to a gene: 11. CDR3 size: 14 residues. Germline CDR1 and CDR2: LGHDT and YNNKEL (reference sequence). The CDR3 sequence: CASSKGASGNIQYF. The DNA of the CDR3 is TGTGCCAGTTCAAAGGGGGCGTCGGGAAACATTCAGTACTTC.

This chain joins TRBV4-1 and TRBJ2-5, with TRBD1 as a possible D gene (6 bases). V lost 2 bases and J 5 bases, leaving 9 bases between the germline ends. The CDR3 runs to 13 residues. From germline, CDR1 is MGHRA and CDR2 YSYEKL. CDR3 region: CASSQSTGETQYF. DNA of the CDR3: TGCGCCAGCAGCCAATCCACAGGGGAGACCCAGTACTTC.

The CDR3 is CASSYPLGFADTQYF. The CDR3 DNA follows: TGTGCCAGCAGCTACCCACTAGGTTTCGCAGATACGCAGTATTTT. The chain recombines TRBV7-9 with TRBJ2-3; maybe TRBD2 (5 bases). The CDR3 covers 15 residues. In germline, CDR1 is SEHNR, CDR2 FQNEAQ (reference sequence). Trimming removed 4 bases from V and 4 bases from J, with 15 bases in between.

This chain joins TRBV28 and TRBJ2-1; tentatively, D is TRBD1 or TRBD2 (7 bases each). The CDR3 covers 17 residues. V lost 8 bases, J lost 9 bases, and 29 bases lay in between. The germline V gene has CDR1 MDHEN and CDR2 SYDVKM. Written as DNA, the CDR3 is TGTGCCAGCCCTCCCGTAGCAGCAGGGGGAGGGCCTGTTGAGCAGTTCTTC. Translation gives CASPPVAAGGGPVEQFF.

J is TRBJ1-2 and V is TRBV7-9, with unresolved D. Germline values: CDR1 SEHNR, CDR2 FQNEAQ (reference sequence). The CDR3 length is 17 residues. V was shortened by 5 bases and J by 2 bases, with 21 bases between the two germline ends. CDR3 protein: CASSPRQHQVGNYGYTF. CDR3 DNA sequence: TGTGCCAGCAGCCCCCGCCAACACCAAGTTGGGAACTATGGCTACACCTTC.

In this sample, this clonotype turned up a few times. CDR3 coding DNA: TGTGCCAGCAGTCGTCCGACTAGCACGAACACCGGGGAGCTGTTTTTT. This codes for CASSRPTSTNTGELFF. The chain is built from TRBV27 and TRBJ2-2; TRBD2 agrees at 7 bases. Germline CDR1 MNHEY, CDR2 SMNVEV (reference sequence). CDR3 size: 16 residues. J gave up 0 bases and V 5 bases, and 6 bases lay outside the gene matches.

The genes are TRBV20-1 and TRBJ2-5; D is possibly TRBD2 (6 bases). CDR1 is DFQATT, CDR2 SNEGSKA, per germline (reference sequence). V lost 5 bases, J lost 2 bases, and 18 bases lay in between. The CDR3 runs 15 residues. The CDR3 coding sequence is TGCAGTGCTGGGGGTCTAGCGAGGAAACAAGAGACCCAGTACTTC. Residues: CSAGGLARKQETQYF.

This rearrangement joins TRBV3-1 to TRBJ2-3; a possible D gene is TRBD2 (7 bases). V was clipped by 0 bases and J by 7 bases, with 14 bases between them. Germline CDR1 reads LGHDT; CDR2 reads YNNKEL (reference sequence). The CDR3 has 15 amino acids. DNA for the CDR3: TGTGCCAGCAGCCAAGAAGGGGGGGCACACAATACGCAGTATTTT. Encoded protein: CASSQEGGAHNTQYF.

This chain connects TRBV19 to TRBJ2-6; no clear D gene. Trimming shortened V by 6 bases and J by 0 bases, and 9 bases separated the two germline ends. CDR1 is LNHDA, CDR2 SQIVND, per germline (reference sequence). CDR3 length: 15 residues. CDR3 DNA: TGTGCCAGTAGAACAACTCACTCTGGGGCCAACGTCCTGACTTTC. It codes for CASRTTHSGANVLTF.

This clonotype was observed a few times. The chain has TRBV24-1 and TRBJ2-5; D not certain. With 2 bases removed from V and 5 bases from J, the gap between germline ends came to 2 bases. The CDR3 totals 11 residues. Per the germline V gene, CDR1 is KGHDR and CDR2 is SFDVKD. CDR3 bases: TGTGCCACCAGTGATTGGGAGACCCAGTACTTC. The encoded protein is CATSDWETQYF.

The chain employs TRBV6-1 and TRBJ2-1; the D gene is possibly TRBD1 (5 bases). Between the trimmed V and J ends, which lost 7 bases and 1 base, there was a span of 11 bases. This CDR3 region has 14 residues. Germline loops: CDR1 MNHNS, CDR2 SASEGT. The CDR3 loop reads CASKRGGSYNEQFF. The CDR3 DNA follows: TGTGCCAGCAAAAGGGGTGGGTCCTACAATGAGCAGTTCTTC.

The rearrangement joins TRBV10-3 to TRBJ2-4; TRBD1 aligns across 11 bases. The CDR3 extends over 13 amino acids. With V trimmed by 5 bases and J by 9 bases, 3 bases remained unmatched. CDR1 and CDR2 from the germline V gene are ENHRY and SYGVKD. CDR3 DNA: TGTGCCATCAGTACGGGACAGGGGGGCATTCAGTACTTC. Translated, it gives CAISTGQGGIQYF.

The chain is built from TRBV15 and TRBJ1-2; D is unclear. The germline V gene has CDR1 LNHNV and CDR2 YYDKDF (reference sequence). V dropped 0 bases and J dropped 0 bases, with 2 bases sitting between them. The CDR3 is 13 amino acids. The CDR3 nucleotides are TGTGCCACCAGCAGAGACCCTAACTATGGCTACACCTTC. Its protein product is CATSRDPNYGYTF.

This clonotype was detected only a few times. The chain employs TRBV11-2 and TRBJ1-3; tentatively, D is TRBD1 (5 bases). V dropped 1 base and J dropped 2 bases, with 6 bases sitting between them. Germline assignment: CDR1 SGHAT and CDR2 FQNNGV. The CDR3 is 14 residues long. In DNA form, the CDR3 reads TGTGCCAGCAGCTTAGGGGGCACTGGAAACACCATATATTTT. It encodes CASSLGGTGNTIYF. The full variable domain, in which reference TRBV11-2 and TRBJ1-3 provide the parts outside the CDR3, is EAGVAQSPRYKIIEKRQSVAFWCNPISGHATLYWYQQILGQGPKLLIQFQNNGVVDDSQLPKDRFSAERLKGVDSTLKIQPAKLEDSAVYLCASSLGGTGNTIYFGEGSWLTVV.

This clonotype was counted only a few times. The chain uses TRBV12-3 or TRBV12-4 and TRBJ2-6; 10 bases fit TRBD1. The CDR3 spans 17 residues. Trimming at V came to 5 bases and at J to 3 bases, leaving 7 bases not matched to a gene. CDR3 in amino acids: CASSNSGTGVGANVLTF. The CDR3, as DNA: TGTGCCAGCAGTAATAGCGGGACAGGGGTTGGGGCCAACGTCCTGACTTTC.

A single count supports this clonotype. V gene TRBV20-1 combines with J gene TRBJ2-1; 9 positions match TRBD2. Germline CDR1 is DFQATT and CDR2 is SNEGSKA (reference sequence). After removal of 3 bases from V and 5 bases from J, the junction contained 11 bases not matched to a gene. The CDR3 length is 16 residues. CDR3 DNA: TGCAGTGCTAGCAAAATAGCGGGAGATGTGGACAATGAGCAGTTCTTC. It translates to CSASKIAGDVDNEQFF.

This clonotype appeared a few times. V usage is TRBV29-1 and J usage is TRBJ2-1; no clear D. This CDR3 has 13 residues. Trimming removed 4 bases from V and 6 bases from J, with 13 bases in between. Germline V gene sequence: CDR1 SQVTM, CDR2 ANQGSEA. The chain's CDR3 is CSVVADGFNEQFF. DNA for the CDR3: TGCAGCGTTGTGGCGGACGGATTCAATGAGCAGTTCTTC.

The rearrangement joins TRBV20-1 to TRBJ1-2; 10 bases match TRBD1. CDR3 size: 14 residues. The germline gives CDR1 DFQATT, CDR2 SNEGSKA (reference sequence). Unmatched junction bases numbered 3, after V lost 0 bases and J lost 5 bases. The CDR3 nucleotides are TGCAGTGCTAGAGAAGGGGGACAGGGGTATGGCTACACCTTC. Amino acids: CSAREGGQGYGYTF.

This clonotype was seen a single time. V usage is TRBV20-1 and J usage is TRBJ2-3; the D is unclear. The CDR3 extends over 11 amino acids. Germline V gene data show CDR1 as DFQATT and CDR2 as SNEGSKA (reference sequence). V shed 5 bases and J shed 3 bases, with 6 bases lying between them. The CDR3 reads CSAPSTDTQYF. The DNA of the CDR3 is TGCAGTGCTCCTAGTACAGATACGCAGTATTTT.

The chain carries TRBV5-1 and TRBJ2-1; D call uncertain. CDR1 and CDR2 (germline): SGHRS, YFSETQ. The CDR3 extends over 17 amino acids. The V end was cut by 4 bases, the J end by 0 bases, with 17 bases between. The chain's CDR3 is CASSALVQLSSYNEQFF. The CDR3 bases are TGCGCCAGCAGCGCGCTGGTCCAACTAAGCTCCTACAATGAGCAGTTCTTC.

This chain uses TRBV28 with TRBJ1-5, with D maybe TRBD1 (6 bases). Germline assignment: CDR1 MDHEN and CDR2 SYDVKM. The CDR3 is 15 residues long. Between the trimmed V and J ends, which lost 6 bases and 2 bases, there was a span of 14 bases. CDR3 in amino acids: CASRGAGGGNQPQHF. The CDR3 DNA reads as TGTGCCAGCAGAGGGGCGGGGGGCGGCAATCAGCCCCAGCATTTT. The complete variable domain, with remaining parts taken from reference TRBV28 and TRBJ1-5, reads DVKVTQSSRYLVKRTGEKVFLECVQDMDHENMFWYRQDPGLGLRLIYFSYDVKMKEKGDIPEGYSVSREKKERFSLILESASTNQTSMYLCASRGAGGGNQPQHFGDGTRLSIL.

This chain links TRBV18 with TRBJ2-5; tentative D call: TRBD1 (6 bases). V gave up 6 bases and J gave up 4 bases, with 21 bases separating them. Germline V gene lookup returns CDR1 KGHSH and CDR2 LQKENI. The CDR3 sequence is 16 residues long. As DNA, the CDR3 is TGTGCCAGCTCGCGCGTTTCCGGGACATCTTTAGAGACCCAGTACTTC. Translated: CASSRVSGTSLETQYF.